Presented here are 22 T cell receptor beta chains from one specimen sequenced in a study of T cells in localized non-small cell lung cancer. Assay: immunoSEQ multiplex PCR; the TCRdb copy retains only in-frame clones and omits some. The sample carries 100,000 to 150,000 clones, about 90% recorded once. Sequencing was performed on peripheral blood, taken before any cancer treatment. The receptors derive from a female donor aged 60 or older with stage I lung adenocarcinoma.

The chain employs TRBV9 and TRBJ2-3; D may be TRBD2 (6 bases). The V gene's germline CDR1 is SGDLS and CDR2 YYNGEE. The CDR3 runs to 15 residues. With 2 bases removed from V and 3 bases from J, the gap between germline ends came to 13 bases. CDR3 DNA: TGTGCCAGCAGCGTCAGTGGCGGGATTACAGATACGCAGTATTTT. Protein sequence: CASSVSGGITDTQYF.

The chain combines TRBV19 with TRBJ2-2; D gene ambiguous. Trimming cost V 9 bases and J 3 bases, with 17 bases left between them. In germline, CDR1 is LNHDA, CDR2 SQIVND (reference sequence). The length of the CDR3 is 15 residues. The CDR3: CASERAEVDTGELFF. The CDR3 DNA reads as TGTGCCAGCGAAAGGGCGGAAGTGGACACCGGGGAGCTGTTTTTT.

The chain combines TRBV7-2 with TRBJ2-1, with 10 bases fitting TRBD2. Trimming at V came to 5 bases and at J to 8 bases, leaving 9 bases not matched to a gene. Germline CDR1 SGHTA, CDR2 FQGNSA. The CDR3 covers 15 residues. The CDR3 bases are TGTGCCAGCAGCATCACTAGCGGGATAAATCATGAGCAGTTCTTC. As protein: CASSITSGINHEQFF.

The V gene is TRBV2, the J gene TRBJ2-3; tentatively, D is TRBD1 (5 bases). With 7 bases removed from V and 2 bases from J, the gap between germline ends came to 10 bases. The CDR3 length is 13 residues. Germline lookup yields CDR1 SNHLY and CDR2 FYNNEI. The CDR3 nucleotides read TGTGCCAGCAACATCAGGGCCACAGATACGCAGTATTTT. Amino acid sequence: CASNIRATDTQYF.

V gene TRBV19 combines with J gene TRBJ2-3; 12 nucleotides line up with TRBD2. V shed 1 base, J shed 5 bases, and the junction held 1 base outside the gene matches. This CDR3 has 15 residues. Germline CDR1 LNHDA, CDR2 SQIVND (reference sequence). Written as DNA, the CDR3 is TGTGCCAGTAGTATAGCGGGACTAGCGGGAGATACGCAGTATTTT. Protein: CASSIAGLAGDTQYF.

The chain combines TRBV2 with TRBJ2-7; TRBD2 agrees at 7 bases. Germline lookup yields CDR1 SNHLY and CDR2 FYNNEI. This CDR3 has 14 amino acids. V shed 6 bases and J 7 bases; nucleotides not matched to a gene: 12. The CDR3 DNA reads TGTGCCAGCAGGTCTGGGAGGGATAGAGGGGAGCAGTACTTC. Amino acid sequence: CASRSGRDRGEQYF.

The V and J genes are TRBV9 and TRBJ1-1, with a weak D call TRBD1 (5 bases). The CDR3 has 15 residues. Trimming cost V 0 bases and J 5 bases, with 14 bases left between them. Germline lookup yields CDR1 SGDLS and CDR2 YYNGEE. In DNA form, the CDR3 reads TGTGCCAGCAGCGTAGCGAGGGGAGGGTGGACTGAAGCTTTCTTT. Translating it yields CASSVARGGWTEAFF.

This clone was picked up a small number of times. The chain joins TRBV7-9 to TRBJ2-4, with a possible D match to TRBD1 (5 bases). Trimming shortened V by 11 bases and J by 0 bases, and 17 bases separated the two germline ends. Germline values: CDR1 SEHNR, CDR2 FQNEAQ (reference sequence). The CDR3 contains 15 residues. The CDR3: CAAQTDSLAKNIQYF. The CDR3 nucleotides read TGTGCCGCACAGACAGACTCCTTAGCCAAAAACATTCAGTACTTC.

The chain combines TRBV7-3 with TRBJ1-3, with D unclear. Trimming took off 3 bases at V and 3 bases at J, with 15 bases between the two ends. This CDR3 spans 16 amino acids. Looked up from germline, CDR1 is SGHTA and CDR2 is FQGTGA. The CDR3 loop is CASSLSGGKFGNTIYF. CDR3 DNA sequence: TGTGCCAGCAGCTTGAGTGGCGGAAAATTTGGAAACACCATATATTTT.

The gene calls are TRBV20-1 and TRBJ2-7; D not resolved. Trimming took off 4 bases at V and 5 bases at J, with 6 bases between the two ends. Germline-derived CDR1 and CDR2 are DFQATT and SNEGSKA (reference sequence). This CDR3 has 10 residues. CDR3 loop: CSATSHEQYF. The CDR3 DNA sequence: TGCAGTGCTACGTCTCACGAGCAGTACTTC.

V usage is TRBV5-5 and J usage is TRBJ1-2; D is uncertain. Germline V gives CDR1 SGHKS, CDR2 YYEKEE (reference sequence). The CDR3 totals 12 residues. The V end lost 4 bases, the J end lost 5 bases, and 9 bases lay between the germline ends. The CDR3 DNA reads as TGTGCCAGCAGCCGGGAGAATTATGGCTACACCTTC. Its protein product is CASSRENYGYTF. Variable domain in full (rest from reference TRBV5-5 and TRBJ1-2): DAGVTQSPTHLIKTRGQQVTLRCSPISGHKSVSWYQQVLGQGPQFIFQYYEKEERGRGNFPDRFSARQFPNYSSELNVNALLLGDSALYLCASSRENYGYTFGSGTRLTVV.

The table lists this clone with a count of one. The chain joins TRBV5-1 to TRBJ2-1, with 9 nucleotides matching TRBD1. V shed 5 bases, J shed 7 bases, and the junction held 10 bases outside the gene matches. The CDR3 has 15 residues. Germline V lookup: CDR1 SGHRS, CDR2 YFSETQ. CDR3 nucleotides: TGCGCCAGCAGTAACGGGACAGGGTACGGGAATGAGCAGTTCTTC. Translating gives CASSNGTGYGNEQFF.

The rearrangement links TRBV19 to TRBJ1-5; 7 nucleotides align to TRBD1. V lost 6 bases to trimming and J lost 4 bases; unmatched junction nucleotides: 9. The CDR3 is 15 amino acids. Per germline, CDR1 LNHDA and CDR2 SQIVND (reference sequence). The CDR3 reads CASRRGTVGNQPQHF. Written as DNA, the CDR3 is TGTGCCAGTAGGCGAGGGACAGTGGGAAATCAGCCCCAGCATTTT.

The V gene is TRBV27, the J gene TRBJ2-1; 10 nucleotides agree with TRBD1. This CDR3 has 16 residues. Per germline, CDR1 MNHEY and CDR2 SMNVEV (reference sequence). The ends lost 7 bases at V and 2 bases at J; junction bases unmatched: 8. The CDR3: CASTVTGGDPYNEQFF. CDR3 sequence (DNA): TGTGCCAGCACCGTGACAGGGGGCGATCCCTACAATGAGCAGTTCTTC.

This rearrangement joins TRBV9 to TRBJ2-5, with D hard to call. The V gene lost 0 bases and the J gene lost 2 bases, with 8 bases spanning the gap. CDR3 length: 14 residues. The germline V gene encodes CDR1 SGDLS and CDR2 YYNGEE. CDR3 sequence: CASSVEGTQETQYF. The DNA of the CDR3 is TGTGCCAGCAGCGTAGAGGGTACACAAGAGACCCAGTACTTC.

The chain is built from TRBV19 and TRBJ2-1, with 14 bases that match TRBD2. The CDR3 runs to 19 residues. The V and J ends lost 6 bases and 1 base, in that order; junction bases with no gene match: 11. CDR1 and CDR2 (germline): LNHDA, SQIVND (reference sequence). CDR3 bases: TGTGCCAGTAGCATCTCCGGGACTAGCGGGAGTGTGTCCTACAATGAGCAGTTCTTC. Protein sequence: CASSISGTSGSVSYNEQFF.

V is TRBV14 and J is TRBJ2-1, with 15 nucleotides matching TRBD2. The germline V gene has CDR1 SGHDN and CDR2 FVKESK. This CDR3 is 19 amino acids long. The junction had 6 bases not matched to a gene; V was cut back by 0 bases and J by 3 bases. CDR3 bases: TGTGCCAGCAGCCAAGATGGGACTAGCGGGAGGAAGTACTACAATGAGCAGTTCTTC. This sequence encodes CASSQDGTSGRKYYNEQFF.

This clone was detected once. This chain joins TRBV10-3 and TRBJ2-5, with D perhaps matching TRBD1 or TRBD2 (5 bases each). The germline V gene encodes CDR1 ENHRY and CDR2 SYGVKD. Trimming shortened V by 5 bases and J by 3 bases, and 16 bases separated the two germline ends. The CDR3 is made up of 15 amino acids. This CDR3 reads CAISNRGMKEETQYF. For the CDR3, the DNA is TGTGCCATCAGTAACCGGGGCATGAAGGAAGAGACCCAGTACTTC.

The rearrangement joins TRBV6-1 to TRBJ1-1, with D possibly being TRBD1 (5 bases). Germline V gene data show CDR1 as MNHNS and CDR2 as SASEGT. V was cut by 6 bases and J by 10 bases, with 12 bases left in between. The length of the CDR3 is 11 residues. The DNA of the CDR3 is TGTGCCAGCAGGGCAGTGGGGGGAGCTTTCTTT. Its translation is CASRAVGGAFF.

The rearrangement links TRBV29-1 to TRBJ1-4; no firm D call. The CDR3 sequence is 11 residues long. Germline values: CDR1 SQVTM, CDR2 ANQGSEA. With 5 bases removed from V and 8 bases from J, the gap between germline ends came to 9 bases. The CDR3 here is CSVSAGEKLFF. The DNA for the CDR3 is TGCAGCGTTTCGGCGGGGGAAAAACTGTTTTTT. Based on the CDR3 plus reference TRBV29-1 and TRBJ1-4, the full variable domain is SAVISQKPSRDICQRGTSLTIQCQVDSQVTMMFWYRQQPGQSLTLIATANQGSEATYESGFVIDKFPISRPNLTFSTLTVSNMSPEDSSIYLCSVSAGEKLFFGSGTQLSVL.

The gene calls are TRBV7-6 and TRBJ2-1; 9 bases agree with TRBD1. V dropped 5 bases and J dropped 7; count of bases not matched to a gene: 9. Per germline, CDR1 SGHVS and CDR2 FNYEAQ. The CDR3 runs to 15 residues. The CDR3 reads CASSPTGGASNEQFF. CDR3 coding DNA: TGTGCCAGCAGCCCAACAGGGGGCGCAAGTAATGAGCAGTTCTTC.

CDR3 loop: CASSVSPGTETQYF. The CDR3 nucleotides are TGTGCCAGCAGCGTAAGCCCGGGAACAGAGACCCAGTACTTC. V usage is TRBV11-2 and J usage is TRBJ2-5; TRBD2 is a possible D gene (5 bases). The germline CDR1 and CDR2 sequences are SGHAT and FQNNGV. The CDR3 spans 14 residues. V lost 5 bases to trimming and J lost 4 bases, with 14 bases between them.